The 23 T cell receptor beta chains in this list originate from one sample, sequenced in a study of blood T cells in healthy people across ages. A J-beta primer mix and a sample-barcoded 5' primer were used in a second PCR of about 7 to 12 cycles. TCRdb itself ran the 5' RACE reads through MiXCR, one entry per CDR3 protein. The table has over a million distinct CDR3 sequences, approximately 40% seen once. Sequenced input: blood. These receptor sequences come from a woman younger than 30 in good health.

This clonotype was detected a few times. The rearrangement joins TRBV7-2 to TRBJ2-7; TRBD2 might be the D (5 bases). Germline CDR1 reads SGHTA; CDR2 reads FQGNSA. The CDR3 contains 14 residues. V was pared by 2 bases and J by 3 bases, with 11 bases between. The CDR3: CASSLSGEIYEQYF. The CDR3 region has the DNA TGTGCCAGCAGCTTAAGCGGAGAGATCTACGAGCAGTACTTC.

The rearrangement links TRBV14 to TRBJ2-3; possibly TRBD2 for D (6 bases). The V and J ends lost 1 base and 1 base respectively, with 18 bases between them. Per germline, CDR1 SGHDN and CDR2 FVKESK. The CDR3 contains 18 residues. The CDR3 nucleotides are TGTGCCAGCAGCCAAGTCCGGGGAGGCCGATTGCGCACAGATACGCAGTATTTT. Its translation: CASSQVRGGRLRTDTQYF.

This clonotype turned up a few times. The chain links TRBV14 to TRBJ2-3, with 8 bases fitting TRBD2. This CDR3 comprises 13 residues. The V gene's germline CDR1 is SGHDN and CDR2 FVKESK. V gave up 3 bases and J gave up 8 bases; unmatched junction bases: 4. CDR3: CASSQGLVVTQYF. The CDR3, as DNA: TGTGCCAGCAGCCAGGGACTAGTGGTTACGCAGTATTTT.

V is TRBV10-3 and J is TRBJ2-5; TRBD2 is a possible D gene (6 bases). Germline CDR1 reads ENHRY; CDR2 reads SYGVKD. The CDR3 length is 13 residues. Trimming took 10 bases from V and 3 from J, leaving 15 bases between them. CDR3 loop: CASDWTKEETQYF. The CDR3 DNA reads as TGTGCCAGTGACTGGACTAAAGAAGAGACCCAGTACTTC.

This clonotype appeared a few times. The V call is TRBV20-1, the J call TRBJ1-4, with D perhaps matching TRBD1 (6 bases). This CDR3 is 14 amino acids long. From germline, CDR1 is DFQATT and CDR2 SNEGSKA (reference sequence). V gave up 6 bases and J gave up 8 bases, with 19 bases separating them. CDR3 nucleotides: TGCAGTGCCCACCTGGGCAGGGGAGAAGAAAAACTGTTTTTT. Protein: CSAHLGRGEEKLFF.

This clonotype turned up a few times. Here the CDR3 reads CASRPSGAETQYF. The CDR3 nucleotides read TGCGCCAGCAGACCCTCTGGGGCAGAGACCCAGTACTTC. This chain connects TRBV5-1 to TRBJ2-5; a possible D gene is TRBD1 (5 bases). The V end lost 5 bases, the J end lost 4 bases, and 12 bases lay between the germline ends. Germline CDR1 and CDR2: SGHRS and YFSETQ. The CDR3 is 13 residues long.

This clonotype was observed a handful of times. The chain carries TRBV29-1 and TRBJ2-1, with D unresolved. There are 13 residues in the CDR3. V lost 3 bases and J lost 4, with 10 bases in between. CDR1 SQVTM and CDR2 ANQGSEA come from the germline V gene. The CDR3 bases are TGCAGCGTTGAGGGCTTACCGTACAATGAGCAGTTCTTC. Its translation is CSVEGLPYNEQFF.

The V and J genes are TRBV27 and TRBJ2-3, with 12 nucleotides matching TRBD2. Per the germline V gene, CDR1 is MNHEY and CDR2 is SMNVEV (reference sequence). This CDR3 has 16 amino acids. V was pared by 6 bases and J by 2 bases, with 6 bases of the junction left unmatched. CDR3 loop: CASSWTSGTITDTQYF. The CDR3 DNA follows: TGTGCCAGCAGCTGGACTAGCGGGACAATCACAGATACGCAGTATTTT.

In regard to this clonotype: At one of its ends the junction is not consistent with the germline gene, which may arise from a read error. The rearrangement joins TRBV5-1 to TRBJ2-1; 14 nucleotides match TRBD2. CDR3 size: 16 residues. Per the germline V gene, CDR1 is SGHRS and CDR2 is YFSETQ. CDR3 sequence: CASSTGTSGSSDEQFF. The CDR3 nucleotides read TGCGCCAGCAGCACCGGGACTAGCGGGAGTAGCGATGAGCAGTTCTTT.

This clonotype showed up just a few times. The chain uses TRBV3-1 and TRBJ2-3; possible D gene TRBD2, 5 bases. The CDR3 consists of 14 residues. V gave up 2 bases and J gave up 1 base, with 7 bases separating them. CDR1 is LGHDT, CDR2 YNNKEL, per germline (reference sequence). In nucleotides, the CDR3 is TGTGCCAGCAGCCAAAAAGCGGGCACAGATACGCAGTATTTT. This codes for CASSQKAGTDTQYF.

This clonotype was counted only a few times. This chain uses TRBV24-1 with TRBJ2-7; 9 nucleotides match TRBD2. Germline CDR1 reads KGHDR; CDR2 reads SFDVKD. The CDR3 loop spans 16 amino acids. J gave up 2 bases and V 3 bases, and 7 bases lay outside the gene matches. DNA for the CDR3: TGTGCCACCAGTGATCCCTCCGGGACTAGCACCTACGAGCAGTACTTC. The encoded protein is CATSDPSGTSTYEQYF.

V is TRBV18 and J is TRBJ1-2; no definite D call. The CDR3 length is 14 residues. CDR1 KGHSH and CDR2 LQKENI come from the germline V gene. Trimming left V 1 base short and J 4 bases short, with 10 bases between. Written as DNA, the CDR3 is TGTGCCAGCTCACCACTTGCCCTGGGCTATGGCTACACCTTC. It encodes CASSPLALGYGYTF.

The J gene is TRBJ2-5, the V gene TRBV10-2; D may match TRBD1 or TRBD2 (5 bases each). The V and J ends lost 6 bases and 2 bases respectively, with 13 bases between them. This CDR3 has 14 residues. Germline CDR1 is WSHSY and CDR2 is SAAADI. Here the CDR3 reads CASSGNRTQETQYF. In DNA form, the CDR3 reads TGCGCCAGCAGCGGGAACAGGACTCAAGAGACCCAGTACTTC.

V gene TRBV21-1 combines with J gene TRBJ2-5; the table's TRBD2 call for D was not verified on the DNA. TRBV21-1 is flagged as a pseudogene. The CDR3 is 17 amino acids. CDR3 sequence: CASSRSRTSGKWETQYF. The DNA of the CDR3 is TGTGCCAGCAGCCGATCCCGGACTAGCGGGAAGTGGGAGACCCAGTACTTC.

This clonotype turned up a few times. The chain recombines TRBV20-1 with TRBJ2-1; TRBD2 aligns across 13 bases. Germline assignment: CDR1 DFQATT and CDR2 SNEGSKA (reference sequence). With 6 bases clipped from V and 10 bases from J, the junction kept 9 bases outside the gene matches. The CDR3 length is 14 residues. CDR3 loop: CSAPTSGGAGEQFF. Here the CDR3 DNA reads TGCAGTGCGCCAACTAGCGGGGGGGCCGGGGAGCAGTTCTTC.

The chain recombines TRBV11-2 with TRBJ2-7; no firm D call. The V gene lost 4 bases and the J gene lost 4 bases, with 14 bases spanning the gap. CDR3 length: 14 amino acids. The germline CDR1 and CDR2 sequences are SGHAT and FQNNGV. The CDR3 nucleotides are TGTGCCAGCAGCTCCATTCTCACAGCGTACGAGCAGTACTTC. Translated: CASSSILTAYEQYF.

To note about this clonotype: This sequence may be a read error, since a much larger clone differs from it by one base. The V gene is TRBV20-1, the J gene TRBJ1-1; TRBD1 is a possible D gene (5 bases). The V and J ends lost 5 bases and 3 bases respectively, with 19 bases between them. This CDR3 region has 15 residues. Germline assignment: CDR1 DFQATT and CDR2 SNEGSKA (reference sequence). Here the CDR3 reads CSAGGETGGDTEAFF. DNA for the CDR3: TGCAGTGCTGGGGGGGAGACGGGGGGAGACACTGAAGCTTTCTTT.

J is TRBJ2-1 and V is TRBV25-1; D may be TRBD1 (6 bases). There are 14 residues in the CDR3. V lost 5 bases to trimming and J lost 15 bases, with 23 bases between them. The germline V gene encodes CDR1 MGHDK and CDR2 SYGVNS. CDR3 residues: CASSLSGGQGEMFF. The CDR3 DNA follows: TGTGCCAGCAGTCTGAGTGGGGGCCAGGGTGAGATGTTCTTC.

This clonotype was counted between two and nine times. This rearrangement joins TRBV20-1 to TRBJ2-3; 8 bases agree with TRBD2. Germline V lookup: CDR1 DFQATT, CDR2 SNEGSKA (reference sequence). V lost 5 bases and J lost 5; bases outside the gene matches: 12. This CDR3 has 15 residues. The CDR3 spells CSALLGAGALDTQYF. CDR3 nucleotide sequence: TGCAGTGCTTTACTGGGAGCGGGGGCCCTAGATACGCAGTATTTT.

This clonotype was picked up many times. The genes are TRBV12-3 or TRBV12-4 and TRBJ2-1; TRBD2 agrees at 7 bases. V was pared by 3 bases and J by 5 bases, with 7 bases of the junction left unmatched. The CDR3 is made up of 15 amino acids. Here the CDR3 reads CASSFFASGNNEQFF. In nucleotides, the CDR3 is TGTGCCAGCAGTTTTTTTGCTAGCGGAAACAATGAGCAGTTCTTC.

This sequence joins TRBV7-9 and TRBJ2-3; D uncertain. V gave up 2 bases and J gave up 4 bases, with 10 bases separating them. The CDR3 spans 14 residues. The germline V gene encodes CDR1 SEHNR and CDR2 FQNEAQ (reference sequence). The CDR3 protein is CASSLTDVPDTQYF. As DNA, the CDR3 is TGTGCCAGCAGCTTAACGGACGTTCCAGATACGCAGTATTTT.

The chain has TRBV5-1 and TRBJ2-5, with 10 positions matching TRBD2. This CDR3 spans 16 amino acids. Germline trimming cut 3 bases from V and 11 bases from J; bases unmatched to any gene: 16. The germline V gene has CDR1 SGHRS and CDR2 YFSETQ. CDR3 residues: CASSSRTSGLYNKQYF. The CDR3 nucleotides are TGCGCCAGCAGCTCGAGGACTAGCGGACTCTACAATAAGCAGTACTTC.

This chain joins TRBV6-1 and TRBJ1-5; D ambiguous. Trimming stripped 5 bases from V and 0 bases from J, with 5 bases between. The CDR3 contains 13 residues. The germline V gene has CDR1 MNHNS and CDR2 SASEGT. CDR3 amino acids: CASSKGSNQPQHF. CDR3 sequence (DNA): TGTGCCAGCAGTAAGGGTAGCAATCAGCCCCAGCATTTT.